These 2 T cell receptor beta chains were all obtained from the same sample, sequenced in a study of PD-1 blockade in mismatch repair-deficient tumors. TCRdb's table, derived via immunoSEQ multiplex PCR, lists solely in-frame clones and lacks some. The table shows roughly 80,000 clones, with 81% occurring only once. Sequenced material: peripheral blood, taken 12 weeks after starting pembrolizumab. These receptors all stem from an adult with mismatch repair-deficient cancer.

This clone was counted a few times. In DNA, the CDR3 is TGCACCAGCAGCGAAACAGGGGGCGTCGGCTACACCTTC. Amino acids: CTSSETGGVGYTF. The chain employs TRBV1 and TRBJ1-2; the listed D gene, TRBD1, was not tested against the DNA. TRBV1 corresponds to a pseudogene. The CDR3 contains 13 residues.

This chain joins TRBV7-2 and TRBJ2-2; D is perhaps TRBD1 (7 bases). The CDR3 runs to 15 residues. Germline V lookup: CDR1 SGHTA, CDR2 FQGNSA. The V end lost 1 base, the J end lost 7 bases, and 13 bases lay between the germline ends. The CDR3 sequence is CASSLEGAGYGELFF. CDR3 in DNA: TGTGCCAGCAGCTTAGAGGGGGCGGGGTACGGGGAGCTGTTTTTT.